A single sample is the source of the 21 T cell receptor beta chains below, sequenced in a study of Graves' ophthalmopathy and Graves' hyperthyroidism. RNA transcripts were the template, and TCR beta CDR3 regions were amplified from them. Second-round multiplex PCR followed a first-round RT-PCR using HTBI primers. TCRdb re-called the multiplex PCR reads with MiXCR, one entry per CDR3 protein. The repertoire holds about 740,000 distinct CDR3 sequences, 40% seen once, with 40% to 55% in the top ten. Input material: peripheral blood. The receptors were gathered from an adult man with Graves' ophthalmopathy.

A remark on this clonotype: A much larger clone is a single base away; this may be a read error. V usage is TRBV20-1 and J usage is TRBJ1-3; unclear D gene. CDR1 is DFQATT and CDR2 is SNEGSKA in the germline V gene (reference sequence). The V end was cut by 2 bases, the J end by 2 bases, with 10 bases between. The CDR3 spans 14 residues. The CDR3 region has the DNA TGCAGTGCTAGAAATTGGGGAGCTGGAAACACCATATATTTT. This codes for CSARNWGAGNTIYF.

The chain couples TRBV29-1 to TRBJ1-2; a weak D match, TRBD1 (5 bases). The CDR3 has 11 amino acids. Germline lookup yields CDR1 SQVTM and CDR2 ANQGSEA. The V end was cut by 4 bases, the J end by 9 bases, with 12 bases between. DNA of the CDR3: TGCAGCGTTGGGGTGGGGCTGAGCTACACCTTC. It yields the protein CSVGVGLSYTF.

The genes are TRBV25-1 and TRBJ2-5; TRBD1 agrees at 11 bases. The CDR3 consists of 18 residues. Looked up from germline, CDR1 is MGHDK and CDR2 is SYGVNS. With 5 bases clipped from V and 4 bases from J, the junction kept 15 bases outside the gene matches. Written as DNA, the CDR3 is TGTGCCAGCAGTTCCCGGGAGGCTGGACAGGGGGCACTAGAGACCCAGTACTTC. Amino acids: CASSSREAGQGALETQYF.

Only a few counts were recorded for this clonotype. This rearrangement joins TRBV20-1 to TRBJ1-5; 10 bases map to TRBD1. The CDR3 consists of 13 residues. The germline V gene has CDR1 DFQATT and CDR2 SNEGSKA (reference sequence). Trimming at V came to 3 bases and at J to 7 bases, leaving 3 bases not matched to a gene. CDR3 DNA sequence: TGCAGTGCTAGGACAGGGGGCATCCAGCCCCAGCATTTT. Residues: CSARTGGIQPQHF.

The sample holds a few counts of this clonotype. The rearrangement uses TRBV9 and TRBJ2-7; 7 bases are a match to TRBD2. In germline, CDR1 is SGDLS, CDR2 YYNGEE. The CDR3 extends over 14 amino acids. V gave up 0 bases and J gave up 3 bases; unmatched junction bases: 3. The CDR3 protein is CASSVGGGGYEQYF. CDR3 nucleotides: TGTGCCAGCAGCGTAGGGGGGGGAGGCTACGAGCAGTACTTC.

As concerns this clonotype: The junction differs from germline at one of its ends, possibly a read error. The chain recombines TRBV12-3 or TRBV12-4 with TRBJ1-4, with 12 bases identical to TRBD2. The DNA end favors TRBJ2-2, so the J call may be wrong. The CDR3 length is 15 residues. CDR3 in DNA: TGTGCCAGCAGTCTAGCGGGGGGGCCTAACGGGGAGCTGTTTTTT. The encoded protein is CASSLAGGPNGELFF.

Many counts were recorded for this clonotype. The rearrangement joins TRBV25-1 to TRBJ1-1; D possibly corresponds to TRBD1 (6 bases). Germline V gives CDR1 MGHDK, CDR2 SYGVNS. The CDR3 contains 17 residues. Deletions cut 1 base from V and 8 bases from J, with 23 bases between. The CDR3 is CASSEFKQGSRSPEAFF. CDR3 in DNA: TGTGCCAGCAGTGAATTCAAACAGGGAAGCCGGAGTCCGGAAGCTTTCTTT.

CDR3 in DNA: TGCAGTGCTAGAGATACAGGGGGTGCCTACGAGCAGTACTTC. Amino acid sequence: CSARDTGGAYEQYF. The chain carries TRBV20-1 and TRBJ2-7, with 8 bases aligning to TRBD1. Germline lookup yields CDR1 DFQATT and CDR2 SNEGSKA (reference sequence). Unmatched junction bases numbered 3, after V lost 0 bases and J lost 2 bases. The CDR3 spans 14 residues.

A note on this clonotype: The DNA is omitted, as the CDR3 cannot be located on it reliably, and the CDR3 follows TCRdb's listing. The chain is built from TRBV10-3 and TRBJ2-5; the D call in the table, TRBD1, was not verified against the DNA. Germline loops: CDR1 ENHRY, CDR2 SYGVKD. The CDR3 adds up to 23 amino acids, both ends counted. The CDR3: CAIGPYLCASRQAGGIHQETQYF.

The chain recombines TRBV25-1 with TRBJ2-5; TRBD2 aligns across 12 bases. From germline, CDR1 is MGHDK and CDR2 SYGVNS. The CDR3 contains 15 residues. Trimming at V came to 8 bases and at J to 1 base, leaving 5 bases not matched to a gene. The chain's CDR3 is CASATSGRSQETQYF. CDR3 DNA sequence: TGTGCCAGCGCGACTAGCGGGAGATCCCAAGAGACCCAGTACTTC. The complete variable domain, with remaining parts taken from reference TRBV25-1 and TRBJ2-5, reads EADIYQTPRYLVIGTGKKITLECSQTMGHDKMYWYQQDPGMELHLIHYSYGVNSTEKGDLSSESTVSRIRTEHFPLTLESARPSHTSQYLCASATSGRSQETQYFGPGTRLLVL.

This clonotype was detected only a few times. CDR3 amino acids: CSASSSGTLYEQYF. CDR3 DNA sequence: TGCAGTGCTAGCTCTAGCGGGACTTTGTACGAGCAGTACTTC. The chain recombines TRBV20-1 with TRBJ2-7; 9 positions agree with TRBD2. Germline CDR1 DFQATT, CDR2 SNEGSKA (reference sequence). V shed 3 bases, J shed 4 bases, and the junction held 7 bases outside the gene matches. The CDR3 loop spans 14 amino acids.

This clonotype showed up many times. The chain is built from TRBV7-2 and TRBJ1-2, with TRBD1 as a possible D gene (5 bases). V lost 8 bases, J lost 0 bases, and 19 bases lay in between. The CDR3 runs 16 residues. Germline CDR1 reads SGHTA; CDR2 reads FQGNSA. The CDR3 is CASSPKGGAANYGYTF. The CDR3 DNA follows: TGTGCCAGCTCCCCTAAAGGCGGGGCCGCTAACTATGGCTACACCTTC. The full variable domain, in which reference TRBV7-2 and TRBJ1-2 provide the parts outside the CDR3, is GAGVSQSPSNKVTEKGKDVELRCDPISGHTALYWYRQSLGQGLEFLIYFQGNSAPDKSGLPSDRFSAERTGGSVSTLTIQRTQQEDSAVYLCASSPKGGAANYGYTFGSGTRLTVV.

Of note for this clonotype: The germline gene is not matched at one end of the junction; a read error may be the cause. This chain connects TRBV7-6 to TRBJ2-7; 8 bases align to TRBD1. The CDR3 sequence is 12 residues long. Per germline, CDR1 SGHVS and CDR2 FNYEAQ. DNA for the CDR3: TGTGCCTGGGGCAGGGGGCGAGGAGAGCGGTACTTC. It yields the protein CAWGRGRGERYF.

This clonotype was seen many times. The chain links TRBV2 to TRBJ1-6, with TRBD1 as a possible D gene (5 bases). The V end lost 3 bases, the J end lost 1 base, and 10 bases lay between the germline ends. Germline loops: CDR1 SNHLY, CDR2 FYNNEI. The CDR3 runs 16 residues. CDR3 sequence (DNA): TGTGCCAGCAGTGAGGCAGGGTCATCCTATAATTCACCCCTCCACTTT. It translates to CASSEAGSSYNSPLHF. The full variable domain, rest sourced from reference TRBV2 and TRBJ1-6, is EPEVTQTPSHQVTQMGQEVILRCVPISNHLYFYWYRQILGQKVEFLVSFYNNEISEKSEIFDDQFSVERPDGSNFTLKIRSTKLEDSAMYFCASSEAGSSYNSPLHFGNGTRLTVT.

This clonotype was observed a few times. In nucleotides, the CDR3 is TGTGCCAGTCGCTTCGGGACAGGGAATGAAAAACTGTTTTTT. It translates to CASRFGTGNEKLFF. The chain carries TRBV10-3 and TRBJ1-4, with TRBD1 matching over 9 bases. This CDR3 is built from 14 residues. V lost 10 bases to trimming and J lost 5 bases; unmatched junction nucleotides: 8. Germline CDR1 ENHRY, CDR2 SYGVKD.

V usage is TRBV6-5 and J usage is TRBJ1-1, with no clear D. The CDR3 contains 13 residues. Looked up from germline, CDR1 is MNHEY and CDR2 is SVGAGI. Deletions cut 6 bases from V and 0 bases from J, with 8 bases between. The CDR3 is CASRRNMNTEAFF. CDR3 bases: TGTGCCAGCAGAAGAAACATGAACACTGAAGCTTTCTTT.

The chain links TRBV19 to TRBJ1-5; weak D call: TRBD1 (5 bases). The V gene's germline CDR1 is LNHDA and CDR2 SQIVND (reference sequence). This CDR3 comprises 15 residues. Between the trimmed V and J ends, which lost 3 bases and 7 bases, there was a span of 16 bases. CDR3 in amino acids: CASSILVGAGQPQHF. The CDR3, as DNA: TGTGCCAGTAGTATTTTGGTCGGGGCAGGACAGCCCCAGCATTTT.

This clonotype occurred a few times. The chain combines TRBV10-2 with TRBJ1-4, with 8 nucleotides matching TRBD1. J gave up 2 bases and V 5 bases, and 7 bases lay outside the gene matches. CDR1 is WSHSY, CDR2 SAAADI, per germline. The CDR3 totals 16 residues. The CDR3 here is CASSSDRGGTNEKLFF. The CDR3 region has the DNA TGCGCCAGCAGTTCAGACAGGGGTGGGACTAATGAAAAACTGTTTTTT.

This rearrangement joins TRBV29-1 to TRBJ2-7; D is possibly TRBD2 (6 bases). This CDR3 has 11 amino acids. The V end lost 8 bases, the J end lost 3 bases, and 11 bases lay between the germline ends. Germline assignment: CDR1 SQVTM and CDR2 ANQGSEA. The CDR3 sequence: CSSYGGYEQYF. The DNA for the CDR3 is TGCAGCAGTTACGGGGGCTACGAGCAGTACTTC.

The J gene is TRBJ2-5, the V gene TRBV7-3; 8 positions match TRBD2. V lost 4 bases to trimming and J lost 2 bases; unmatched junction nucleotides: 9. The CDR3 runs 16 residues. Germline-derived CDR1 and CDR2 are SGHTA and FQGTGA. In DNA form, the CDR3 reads TGTGCCAGCAGCTCGGGGGTAGGGACTAGACAAGAGACCCAGTACTTC. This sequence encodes CASSSGVGTRQETQYF.

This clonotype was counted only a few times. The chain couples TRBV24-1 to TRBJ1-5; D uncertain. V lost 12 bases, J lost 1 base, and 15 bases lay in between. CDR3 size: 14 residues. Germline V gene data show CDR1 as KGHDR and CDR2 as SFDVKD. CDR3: CAWSMGPSNQPQHF. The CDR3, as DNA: TGTGCCTGGTCGATGGGTCCGAGCAATCAGCCCCAGCATTTT.